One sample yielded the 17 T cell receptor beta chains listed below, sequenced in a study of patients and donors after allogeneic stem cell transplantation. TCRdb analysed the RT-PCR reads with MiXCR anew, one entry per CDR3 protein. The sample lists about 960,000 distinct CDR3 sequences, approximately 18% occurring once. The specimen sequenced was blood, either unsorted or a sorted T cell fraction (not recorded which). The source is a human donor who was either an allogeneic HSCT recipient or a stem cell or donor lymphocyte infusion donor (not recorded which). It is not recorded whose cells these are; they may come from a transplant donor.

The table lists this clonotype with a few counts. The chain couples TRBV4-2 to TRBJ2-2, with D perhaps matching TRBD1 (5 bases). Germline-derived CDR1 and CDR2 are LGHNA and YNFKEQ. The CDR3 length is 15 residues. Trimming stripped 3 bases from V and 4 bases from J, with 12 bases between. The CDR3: CASSQLGLSTGELFF. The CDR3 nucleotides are TGTGCCAGCAGCCAGTTGGGGCTGAGCACCGGGGAGCTGTTTTTT.

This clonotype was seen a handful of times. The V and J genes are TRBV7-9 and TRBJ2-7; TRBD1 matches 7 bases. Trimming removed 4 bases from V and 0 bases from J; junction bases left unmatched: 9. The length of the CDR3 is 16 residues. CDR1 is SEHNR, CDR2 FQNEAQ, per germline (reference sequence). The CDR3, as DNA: TGTGCCAGCAGCTCCTCCCGGACAGGAAGCTCCTACGAGCAGTACTTC. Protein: CASSSSRTGSSYEQYF.

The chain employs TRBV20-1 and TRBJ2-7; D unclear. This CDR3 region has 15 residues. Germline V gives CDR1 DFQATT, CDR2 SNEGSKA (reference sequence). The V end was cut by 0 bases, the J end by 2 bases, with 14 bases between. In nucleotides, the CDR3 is TGCAGTGCTAGAGATGTAGTACCGCGGACCTACGAGCAGTACTTC. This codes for CSARDVVPRTYEQYF.

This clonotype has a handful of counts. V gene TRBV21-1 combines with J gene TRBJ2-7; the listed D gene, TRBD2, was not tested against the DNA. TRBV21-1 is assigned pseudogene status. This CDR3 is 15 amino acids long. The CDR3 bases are TGTGCCAGCAGCAACTCAGCGGGGCCGTCCTACGAGCAGTACTTC. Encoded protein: CASSNSAGPSYEQYF.

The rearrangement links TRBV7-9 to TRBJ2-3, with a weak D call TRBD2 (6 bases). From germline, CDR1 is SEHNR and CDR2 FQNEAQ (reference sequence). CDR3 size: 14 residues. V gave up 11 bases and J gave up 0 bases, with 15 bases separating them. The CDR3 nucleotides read TGTGCCTCTAACCCGGGGACTAGCACAGATACGCAGTATTTT. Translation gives CASNPGTSTDTQYF.

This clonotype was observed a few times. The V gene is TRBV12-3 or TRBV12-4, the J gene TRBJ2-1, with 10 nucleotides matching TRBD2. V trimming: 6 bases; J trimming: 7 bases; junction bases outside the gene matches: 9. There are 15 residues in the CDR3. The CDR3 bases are TGTGCCAGCAGCCGCGGGACTAGCGAGAGTAATGAGCAGTTCTTC. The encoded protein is CASSRGTSESNEQFF.

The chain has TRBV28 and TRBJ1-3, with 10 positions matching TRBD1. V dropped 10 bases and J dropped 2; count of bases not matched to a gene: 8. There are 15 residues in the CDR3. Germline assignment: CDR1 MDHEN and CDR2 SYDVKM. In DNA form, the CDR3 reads TGTGCCACCTTCCGGGACAGGGGACCTGGAAACACCATATATTTT. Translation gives CATFRDRGPGNTIYF.

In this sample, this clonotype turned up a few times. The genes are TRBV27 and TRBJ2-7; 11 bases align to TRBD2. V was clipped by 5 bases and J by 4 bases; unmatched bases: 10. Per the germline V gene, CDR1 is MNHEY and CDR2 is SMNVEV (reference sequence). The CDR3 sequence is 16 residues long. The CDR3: CASSPHLSGREYEQYF. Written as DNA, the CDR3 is TGTGCCAGCAGTCCACACCTTAGCGGGAGGGAATACGAGCAGTACTTC.

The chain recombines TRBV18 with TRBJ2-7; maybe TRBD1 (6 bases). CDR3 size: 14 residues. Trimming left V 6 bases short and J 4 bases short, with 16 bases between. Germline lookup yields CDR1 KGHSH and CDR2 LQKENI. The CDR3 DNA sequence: TGTGCCAGCTCGCCCCGGGACACAACATACGAGCAGTACTTC. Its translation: CASSPRDTTYEQYF. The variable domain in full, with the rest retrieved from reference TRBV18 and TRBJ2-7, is NAGVMQNPRHLVRRRGQEARLRCSPMKGHSHVYWYRQLPEEGLKFMVYLQKENIIDESGMPKERFSAEFPKEGPSILRIQQVVRGDSAAYFCASSPRDTTYEQYFGPGTRLTVT.

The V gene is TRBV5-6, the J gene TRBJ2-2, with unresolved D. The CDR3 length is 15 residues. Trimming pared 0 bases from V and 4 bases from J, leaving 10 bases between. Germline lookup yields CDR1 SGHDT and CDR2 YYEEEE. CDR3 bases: TGTGCCAGCAGCTTGGCCCCATTTACCACCGGGGAGCTGTTTTTT. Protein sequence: CASSLAPFTTGELFF.

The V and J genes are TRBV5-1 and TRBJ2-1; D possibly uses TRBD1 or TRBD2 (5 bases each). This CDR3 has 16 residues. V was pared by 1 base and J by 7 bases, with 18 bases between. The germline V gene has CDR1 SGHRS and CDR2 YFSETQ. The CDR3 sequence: CASSLPGTPGANEQFF. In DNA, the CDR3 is TGCGCCAGCAGCTTGCCCGGGACCCCCGGAGCTAATGAGCAGTTCTTC.

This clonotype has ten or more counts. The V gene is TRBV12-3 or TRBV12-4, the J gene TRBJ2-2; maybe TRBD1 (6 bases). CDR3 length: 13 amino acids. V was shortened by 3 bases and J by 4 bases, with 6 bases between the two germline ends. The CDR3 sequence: CASSLDSTGELFF. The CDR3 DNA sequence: TGTGCCAGCAGTTTGGACAGCACCGGGGAGCTGTTTTTT.

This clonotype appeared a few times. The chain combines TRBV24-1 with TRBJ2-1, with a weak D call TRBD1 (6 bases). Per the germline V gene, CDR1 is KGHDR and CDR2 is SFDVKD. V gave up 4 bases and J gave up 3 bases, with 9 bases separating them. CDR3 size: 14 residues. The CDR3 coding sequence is TGTGCCACCAGTGACTGGGACAACTACAATGAGCAGTTCTTC. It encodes CATSDWDNYNEQFF.

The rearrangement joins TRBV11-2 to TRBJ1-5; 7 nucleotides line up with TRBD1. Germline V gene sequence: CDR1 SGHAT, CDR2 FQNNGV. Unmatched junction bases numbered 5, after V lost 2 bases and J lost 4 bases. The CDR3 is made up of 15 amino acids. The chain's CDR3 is CASSLIGGRNQPQHF. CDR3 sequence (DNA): TGTGCCAGCAGCTTAATAGGGGGCCGGAATCAGCCCCAGCATTTT. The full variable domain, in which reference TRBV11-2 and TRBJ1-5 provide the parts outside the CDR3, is EAGVAQSPRYKIIEKRQSVAFWCNPISGHATLYWYQQILGQGPKLLIQFQNNGVVDDSQLPKDRFSAERLKGVDSTLKIQPAKLEDSAVYLCASSLIGGRNQPQHFGDGTRLSIL.

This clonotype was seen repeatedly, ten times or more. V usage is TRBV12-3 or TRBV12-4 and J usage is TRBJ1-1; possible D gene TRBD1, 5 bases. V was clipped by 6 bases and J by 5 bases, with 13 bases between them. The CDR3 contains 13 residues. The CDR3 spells CASRSQEETEAFF. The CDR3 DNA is TGTGCCAGCAGGTCACAGGAGGAAACTGAAGCTTTCTTT.

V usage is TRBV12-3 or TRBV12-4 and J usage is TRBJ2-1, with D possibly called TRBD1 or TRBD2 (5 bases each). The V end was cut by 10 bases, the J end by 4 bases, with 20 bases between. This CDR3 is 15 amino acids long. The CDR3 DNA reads TGTGCCACCCCGGTGGGACCGAAAAAATACAATGAGCAGTTCTTC. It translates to CATPVGPKKYNEQFF.

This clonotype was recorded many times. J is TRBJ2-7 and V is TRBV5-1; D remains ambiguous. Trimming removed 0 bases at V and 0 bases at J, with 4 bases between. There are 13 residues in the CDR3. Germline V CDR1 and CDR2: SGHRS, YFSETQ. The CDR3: CASSLANSYEQYF. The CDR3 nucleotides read TGCGCCAGCAGCTTGGCAAACTCCTACGAGCAGTACTTC.